These 6 T cell receptor beta chains originate from one sample sequenced in a study of cytomegalovirus exposure and HLA in healthy donors. The PCR was carried out with 60 Vbeta primers and 13 Jbeta primers. Only in-frame clones appear in the TCRdb table, and some are missing; sequencing was by immunoSEQ multiplex PCR. The repertoire table contains some 80,000 clones. Sample: PBMCs. The origin of the receptors is a woman aged 25 to 39 in good health and CMV-seronegative.

The V and J genes are TRBV30 and TRBJ2-5, with 7 bases fitting TRBD1. Germline loops: CDR1 GTSNPN, CDR2 SVGIG (reference sequence). The junction had 9 bases not matched to a gene; V was cut back by 4 bases and J by 4 bases. The CDR3 is 14 amino acids. The CDR3 DNA follows: TGTGCCTGGACAATAAGGGGGCCTAGAGAGACCCAGTACTTC. Protein product: CAWTIRGPRETQYF.

The rearrangement joins TRBV19 to TRBJ2-1, with TRBD2 identical over 9 bases. The CDR3 length is 15 residues. Losses at the gene ends were 1 base for V and 7 bases for J; bases not matched to a gene: 5. CDR1 and CDR2 (germline): LNHDA, SQIVND (reference sequence). The CDR3 region is CASSIGAGGGNEQFF. CDR3 coding DNA: TGTGCCAGTAGTATAGGAGCGGGAGGAGGAAATGAGCAGTTCTTC.

In regard to this clone: Compared with germline, one end of the junction differs, possibly owing to a read error. J is TRBJ1-1 and V is TRBV30; no clear D gene. CDR3 length: 14 residues. Germline values: CDR1 GTSNPN, CDR2 SVGIG (reference sequence). The CDR3 nucleotides are TGTGCCCGGAGTGAAGAGATCTTTAACACTGAAGCTTTCTTT. It yields the protein CARSEEIFNTEAFF.

V gene TRBV14 combines with J gene TRBJ1-2, with 9 bases fitting TRBD1. The trim removed 3 bases at V and 8 bases at J, leaving 10 bases unmatched. Germline V gene sequence: CDR1 SGHDN, CDR2 FVKESK. The CDR3 runs to 15 residues. CDR3 loop: CASSHVGQGVEGYTF. The CDR3 DNA follows: TGTGCCAGCAGCCACGTGGGACAGGGTGTCGAAGGCTACACCTTC.

The chain employs TRBV29-1 and TRBJ2-5; possible D gene TRBD1, 6 bases. The CDR3 contains 12 residues. V was pared by 0 bases and J by 14 bases, with 16 bases between. Germline values: CDR1 SQVTM, CDR2 ANQGSEA. The DNA for the CDR3 is TGCAGCGTTGAAGATCGTGACAGGACAATATACTTC. Translating it yields CSVEDRDRTIYF.

The rearrangement joins TRBV6-6 to TRBJ1-5, with D perhaps matching TRBD1 (5 bases). Germline-derived CDR1 and CDR2 are MNHNY and SVGAGI (reference sequence). V was clipped by 2 bases and J by 5 bases, with 13 bases between them. The CDR3 is made up of 15 amino acids. CDR3 amino acids: CASSYRRGYDQPQHF. The CDR3, as DNA: TGTGCCAGCAGTTACCGGCGGGGGTATGATCAGCCCCAGCATTTT.